The rows below give T cell receptor beta chains drawn from one sample of a study of CD8 T cells in Susac syndrome. TCRdb re-called the immunoSEQ multiplex PCR reads through MiXCR, storing one row per CDR3 protein. There are about 200,000 distinct CDR3 sequences in the sample; around nine tenths occur only once, and about 0.1% lies in the top ten. The sequenced sample consisted of CD4+ T cells from PBMCs. The origin of the receptors is a human donor with Susac syndrome. Both conserved end residues are part of each CDR3. D genes are given only for firm matches. Expanded clones are given a class, and other clones once, few, many or no size at all.

J	D	size	length	V	CDR3	DNA
TRBJ1-4	TRBD1	few	13	TRBV19	CASSRQGNEKLFF	TGTGCCAGTAGTCGACAGGGAAATGAAAAACTGTTTTTT
TRBJ1-1	-	-	15	TRBV4-1	CASSQPRQTNTEAFF	TGCGCCAGCAGCCAACCCCGACAGACGAACACTGAAGCTTTCTTT
TRBJ2-3	TRBD2	-	15	TRBV20-1	CSAPPTSVGTDTQYF	TGCAGTGCTCCCCCGACTAGCGTAGGCACAGATACGCAGTATTTT
TRBJ1-1	TRBD1	-	14	TRBV5-1	CASTLDRVDTEAFF	TGCGCCAGCACCTTGGACAGGGTCGACACTGAAGCTTTCTTT
TRBJ2-5	TRBD2	-	15	TRBV7-2	CASSLVTSGRETQYF	TGTGCCAGCAGCTTAGTGACTAGCGGGAGAGAGACCCAGTACTTC
TRBJ1-1	-	-	15	TRBV28	CASSLLGESSTEAFF	TGTGCCAGCAGTTTATTAGGGGAATCTAGCACTGAAGCTTTCTTT
TRBJ2-3	-	-	14	TRBV3-1	CASSQFKVPDTQYF	TGTGCCAGCAGCCAATTTAAGGTCCCAGATACGCAGTATTTT
TRBJ2-1	TRBD2	-	15	TRBV6-1	CASKALAGAYNEQFF	TGTGCCAGCAAAGCCCTAGCGGGGGCCTACAATGAGCAGTTCTTC
TRBJ2-7	-	-	14	TRBV11-2	CASSLDDGPYEQYF	TGTGCCAGCAGCTTAGACGACGGCCCCTACGAGCAGTACTTC
TRBJ2-5	-	-	13	TRBV5-4	CASKDKNQETQYF	TGTGCCAGCAAGGACAAGAACCAAGAGACCCAGTACTTC
TRBJ1-3	-	-	17	TRBV3-1	CASSQDPNTFSGNTIYF	TGTGCCAGCAGCCAAGACCCCAACACGTTCTCTGGAAACACCATATATTTT
TRBJ2-1	-	-	13	TRBV7-2	CASSLASHWEQFF	TGTGCCAGCAGCTTAGCAAGTCATTGGGAGCAGTTCTTC
TRBJ2-2	-	-	14	TRBV18	CASSPSANTGELFF	TGTGCCAGCTCACCCTCAGCGAACACCGGGGAGCTGTTTTTT
TRBJ2-5	TRBD1	few	17	TRBV5-1	CASSLTLTGEMGETQYF	TGCGCCAGCAGCCTCACGCTTACAGGGGAGATGGGAGAGACCCAGTACTTC
TRBJ2-1	TRBD1	-	15	TRBV19	CASSPRQGAFSEQFF	TGTGCCAGTAGTCCTCGGCAGGGGGCGTTTAGTGAGCAGTTCTTC
TRBJ1-4	-	-	14	TRBV20-1	CSARSGTTNEKLFF	TGCAGTGCCAGGAGCGGGACGACTAATGAAAAACTGTTTTTT
TRBJ1-4	-	-	14	TRBV28	CASSSGPENEKLFF	TGTGCCAGCAGTTCGGGACCGGAGAATGAAAAACTGTTTTTT
TRBJ2-2	TRBD2	-	17	TRBV4-2	CASSRKTGGMNTGELFF	TGTGCCAGCAGCCGAAAAACCGGGGGGATGAACACCGGGGAGCTGTTTTTT
TRBJ2-2	-	-	15	TRBV1	CTSSQSRGDTGELFF	TGCACCAGCAGCCAATCCAGGGGGGATACCGGGGAGCTGTTTTTT
TRBJ1-2	TRBD1	once	14	TRBV11-1	CASSTGTGIYGYTF	TGTGCCAGCAGCACCGGGACAGGGATCTATGGCTACACCTTC
TRBJ1-5	-	-	12	TRBV29-1	CSVQGVNQPQHF	TGCAGCGTACAGGGTGTGAATCAGCCCCAGCATTTT
TRBJ2-7	TRBD1	-	16	TRBV7-2	CASSLGGTGGSYEQYF	TGTGCCAGCAGCTTAGGGGGGACAGGGGGTTCCTACGAGCAGTACTTC